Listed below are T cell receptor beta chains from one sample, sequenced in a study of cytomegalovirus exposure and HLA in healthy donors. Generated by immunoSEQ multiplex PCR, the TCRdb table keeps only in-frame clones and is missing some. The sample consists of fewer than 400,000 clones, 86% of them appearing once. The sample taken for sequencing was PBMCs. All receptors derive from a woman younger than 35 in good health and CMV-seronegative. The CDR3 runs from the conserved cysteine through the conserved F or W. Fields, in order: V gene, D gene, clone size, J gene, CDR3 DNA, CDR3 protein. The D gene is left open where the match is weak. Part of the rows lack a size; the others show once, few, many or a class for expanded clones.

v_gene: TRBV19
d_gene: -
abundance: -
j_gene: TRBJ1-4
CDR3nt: TGTGCCAGTAGTATGGGTCCCGAAGGGGCAGGAAGACTGTTTTTT
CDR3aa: CASSMGPEGAGRLFF

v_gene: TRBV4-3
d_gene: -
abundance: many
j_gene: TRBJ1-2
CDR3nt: TGCGCCAGCAGCCAAGCTCAGCCTTCTGGGGCCGGCTACACCTTC
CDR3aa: CASSQAQPSGAGYTF

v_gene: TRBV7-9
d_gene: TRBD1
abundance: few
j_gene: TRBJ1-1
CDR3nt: TGTGCCAGCAGCCTCGACAGGGACACTGAAGCTTTCTTT
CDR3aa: CASSLDRDTEAFF

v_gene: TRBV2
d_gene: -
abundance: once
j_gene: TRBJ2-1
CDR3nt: TGTGCCAGCAGTGAAAGGCTAGCGATCTACAATGAGCAGTTCTTC
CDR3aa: CASSERLAIYNEQFF

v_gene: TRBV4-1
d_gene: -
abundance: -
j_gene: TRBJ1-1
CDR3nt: TGCGCCAGCAGCCAAGAAACAGCTGGCGACACTGAAGCTTTCTTT
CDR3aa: CASSQETAGDTEAFF

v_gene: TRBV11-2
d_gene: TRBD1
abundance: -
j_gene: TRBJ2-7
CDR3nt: TGTGCCAGCAGCTTGGGGACAGGTTCATCGCGAAGCTACGAGCAGTACTTC
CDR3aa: CASSLGTGSSRSYEQYF

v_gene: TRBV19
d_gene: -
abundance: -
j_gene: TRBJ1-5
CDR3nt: TGTGCCAGTAGTATAGGACAGAGCAATCAGCCCCAGCATTTT
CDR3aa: CASSIGQSNQPQHF

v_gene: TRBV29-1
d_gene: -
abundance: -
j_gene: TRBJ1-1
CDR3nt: TGCAGCGTTGCGGTGAACACTGAAGCTTTCTTT
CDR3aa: CSVAVNTEAFF

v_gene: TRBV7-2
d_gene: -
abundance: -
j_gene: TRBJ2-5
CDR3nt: TGTGCCAGCAGCCCTACAGCTACCCAAGAGACCCAGTACTTC
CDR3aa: CASSPTATQETQYF

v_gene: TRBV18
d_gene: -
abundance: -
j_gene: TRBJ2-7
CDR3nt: TGTGCCAGCTCACCGGCCGGGCTAGCTCCCTACGAGCAGTACTTC
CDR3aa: CASSPAGLAPYEQYF

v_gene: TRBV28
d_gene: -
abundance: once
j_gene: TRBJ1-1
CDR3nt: TGTGCCAGCAAACAGACGAACACTGAAGCTTTCTTT
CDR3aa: CASKQTNTEAFF

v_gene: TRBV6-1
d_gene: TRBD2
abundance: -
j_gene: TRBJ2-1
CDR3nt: TGTGCCAGCAGTGCCTACAGCGGGAGCTCCTACAATGAGCAGTTCTTC
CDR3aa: CASSAYSGSSYNEQFF

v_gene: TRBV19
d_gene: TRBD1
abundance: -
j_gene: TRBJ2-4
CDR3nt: TGTGCCGCCCCCGGGACAGATAAAAACATTCAGTACTTC
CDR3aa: CAAPGTDKNIQYF

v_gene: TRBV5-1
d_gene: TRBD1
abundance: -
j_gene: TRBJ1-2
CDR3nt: TGCGCCAGCAGCTTGACAGGGGAAGTTGGCTACACCTTC
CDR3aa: CASSLTGEVGYTF

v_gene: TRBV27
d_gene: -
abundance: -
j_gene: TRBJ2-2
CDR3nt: TGTGCCAGCAGTTTAAATGGGGCAACCGGGGAGCTGTTTTTT
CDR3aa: CASSLNGATGELFF

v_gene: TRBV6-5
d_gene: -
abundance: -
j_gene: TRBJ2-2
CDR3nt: TGTGCCAGCCAAGCGGGCCTGGGGACCGGGGAGCTGTTTTTT
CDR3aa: CASQAGLGTGELFF

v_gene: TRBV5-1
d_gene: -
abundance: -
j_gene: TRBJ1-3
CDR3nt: TGCGCCAGCAGCTTGGCCCCGACGGGGGACTCTGGAAACACCATATATTTT
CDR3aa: CASSLAPTGDSGNTIYF

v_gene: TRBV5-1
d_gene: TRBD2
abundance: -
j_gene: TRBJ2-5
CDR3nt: TGCGCCAGCACGACTAGCGGAGCCCTCCAAGAGACCCAGTACTTC
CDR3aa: CASTTSGALQETQYF

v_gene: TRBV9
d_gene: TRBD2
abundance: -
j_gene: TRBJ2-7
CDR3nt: TGTGCCAGCAGCGGGACTAGCTCCTACGAGCAGTACTTC
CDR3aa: CASSGTSSYEQYF

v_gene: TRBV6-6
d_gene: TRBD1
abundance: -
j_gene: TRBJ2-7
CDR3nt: TGTGCCAGCAGTTACCAGGGACAGGGCTACGAGCAGTACTTC
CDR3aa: CASSYQGQGYEQYF

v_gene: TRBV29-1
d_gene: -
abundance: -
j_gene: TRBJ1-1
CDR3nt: TGCAGCGCTGGAACGACAGGCAACACTGAAGCTTTCTTT
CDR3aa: CSAGTTGNTEAFF

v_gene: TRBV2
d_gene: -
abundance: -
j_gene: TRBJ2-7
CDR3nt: TGTGCCAGCACCGCCTCCGGACAGTGGGGAACCACCAGGACCACCTACGAGCAGTACTTC
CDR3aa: CASTASGQWGTTRTTYEQYF

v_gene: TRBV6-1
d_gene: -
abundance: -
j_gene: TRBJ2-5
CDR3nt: TGTGCCAGCAGTGAAGCGTTGGCGGACTACCAGTTAATGGGGACCCAGTACTTC
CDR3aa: CASSEALADYQLMGTQYF

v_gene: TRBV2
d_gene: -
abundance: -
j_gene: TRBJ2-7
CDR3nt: TGTGCCAGCAGTGCTTTGTACGAGCAGTACTTC
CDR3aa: CASSALYEQYF

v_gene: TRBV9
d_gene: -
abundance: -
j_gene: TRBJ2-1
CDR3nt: TGTGCCAGCAGCATTTTGGGGGAGGTGGGCAATGAGCAGTTCTTC
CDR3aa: CASSILGEVGNEQFF

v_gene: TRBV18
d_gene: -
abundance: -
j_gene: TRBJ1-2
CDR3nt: TGTGCCAGCTCACCTAGCCGGTCAGCTAACTATGGCTACACCTTC
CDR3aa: CASSPSRSANYGYTF

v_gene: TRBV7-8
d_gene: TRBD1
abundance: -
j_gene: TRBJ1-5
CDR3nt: TGTGCCAGCAGCGGAGGGACAGGGGAAGGAAATCAGCCCCAGCATTTT
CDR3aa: CASSGGTGEGNQPQHF

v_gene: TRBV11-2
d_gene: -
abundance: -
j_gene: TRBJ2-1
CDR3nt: TGTGCCAGCAGCCCCGGAGAGAATTCGGACTATAAGCAGTTCTTC
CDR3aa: CASSPGENSDYKQFF